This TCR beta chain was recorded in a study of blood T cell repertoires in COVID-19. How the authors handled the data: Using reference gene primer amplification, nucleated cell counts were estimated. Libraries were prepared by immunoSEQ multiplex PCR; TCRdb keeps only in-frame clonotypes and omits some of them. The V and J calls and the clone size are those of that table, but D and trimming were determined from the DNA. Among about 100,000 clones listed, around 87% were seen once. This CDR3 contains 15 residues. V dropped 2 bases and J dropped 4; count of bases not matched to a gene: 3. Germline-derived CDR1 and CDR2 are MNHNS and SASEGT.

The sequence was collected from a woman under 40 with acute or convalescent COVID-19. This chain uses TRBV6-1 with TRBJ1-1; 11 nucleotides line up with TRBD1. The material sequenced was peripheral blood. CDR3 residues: CASSETGTGGTEAFF. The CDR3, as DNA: TGTGCCAGCAGTGAAACCGGGACAGGGGGCACTGAAGCTTTCTTT.